Below, 5 T cell receptor beta chains from the same sample are listed, as sequenced in a study of blood T cell repertoires in COVID-19. Some clones are missing from TCRdb's copy, which holds only in-frame ones; the method was immunoSEQ multiplex PCR. The data hold about 170,000 clones, with approximately 91% observed a single time. The material sequenced was peripheral blood. These receptors were collected from a man aged 18 to 35 with COVID-19, enrolled during active disease.

The rearrangement uses TRBV29-1 and TRBJ2-1, with 8 bases that match TRBD1. The length of the CDR3 is 14 residues. V trimming: 1 base; J trimming: 3 bases; junction bases outside the gene matches: 2. Germline V gene data show CDR1 as SQVTM and CDR2 as ANQGSEA. In DNA, the CDR3 is TGCAGCGTTGAAGGACAGGGGCTCTACAATGAGCAGTTCTTC. Translated, it gives CSVEGQGLYNEQFF.

The chain employs TRBV13 and TRBJ1-2; 9 bases align to TRBD1. The CDR3 runs 14 residues. V was pared by 5 bases and J by 8 bases, with 9 bases of the junction left unmatched. From germline, CDR1 is PRHDT and CDR2 FYEKMQ (reference sequence). The chain's CDR3 is CASSPGQGIYGYTF. The CDR3 region has the DNA TGTGCCAGCAGCCCGGGACAGGGTATTTACGGCTACACCTTC.

This sequence joins TRBV5-1 and TRBJ1-3; TRBD1 matches at 7 bases. Germline lookup yields CDR1 SGHRS and CDR2 YFSETQ. V lost 0 bases and J lost 0; bases outside the gene matches: 3. CDR3 size: 16 residues. The CDR3 region has the DNA TGCGCCAGCAGCTTGGTTCCAGGGGGCTCTGGAAACACCATATATTTT. It translates to CASSLVPGGSGNTIYF. Complete variable domain (other parts from reference TRBV5-1 and TRBJ1-3): KAGVTQTPRYLIKTRGQQVTLSCSPISGHRSVSWYQQTPGQGLQFLFEYFSETQRNKGNFPGRFSGRQFSNSRSEMNVSTLELGDSALYLCASSLVPGGSGNTIYFGEGSWLTVV.

The J gene is TRBJ2-1, the V gene TRBV7-8; D possibly corresponds to TRBD1 (5 bases). The CDR3 covers 12 residues. Trimming stripped 3 bases from V and 6 bases from J, with 6 bases between. CDR1 and CDR2 from the germline V gene are SGHVS and FQNEAQ. The CDR3 here is CASSFRGNEQFF. The CDR3 DNA is TGTGCCAGCAGCTTTAGGGGCAATGAGCAGTTCTTC.

The V call is TRBV19, the J call TRBJ1-5, with TRBD1 identical over 10 bases. V gave up 5 bases and J gave up 5 bases; unmatched junction bases: 3. The CDR3 has 14 amino acids. Germline-derived CDR1 and CDR2 are LNHDA and SQIVND (reference sequence). The CDR3 coding sequence is TGTGCCAGTAGTGCAGACAGGGGGCATCAGCCCCAGCATTTT. Its translation is CASSADRGHQPQHF.